Here is one T cell receptor (beta chain) with its context. This specimen comes from a study of CD8+CD57+ T cells in acquired aplastic anemia. Profiling that covered TCR beta VDJ and CDR3 relied on genomic DNA as its template. TCRdb re-called the reads through MiXCR, storing one row per CDR3 protein. The repertoire has roughly 130,000 distinct CDR3 sequences, over 45% of them found once; the top ten carry 2.5%. V lost 9 bases and J lost 4, with 15 bases in between. Germline lookup yields CDR1 LNHDA and CDR2 SQIVND (reference sequence). The CDR3 has 13 amino acids. This chain joins TRBV19 and TRBJ1-1; unclear D gene. The specimen was sorted CD4+, CD8+, or CD8+CD57+ T cells (not recorded which) from PBMCs. This receptor was taken from a human donor in good health, serving as a control. The CDR3 reads CARQRKSSTEAFF. The CDR3 DNA reads as TGTGCCAGGCAGAGGAAAAGCTCCACTGAAGCTTTCTTT.